This T cell receptor (beta chain) is drawn from a study of cytotoxic CD8 clonotypes in ibrutinib-treated CLL. About the study: Samples averaged approximately 260,000 productive templates and about 94,000 productive rearrangements.

Whole-study findings and limits: Higher clonality was seen at ibrutinib response and a return toward baseline at progression. Exceeding age-matched healthy donors, baseline clonality also tracked the counts of circulating CD8+ T cells.

Assay: immunoSEQ multiplex PCR; the TCRdb copy retains only in-frame clones and omits some. Among about 4,000 clones listed, roughly four fifths were seen once. The CDR3 runs 15 residues. Germline CDR1 MGHRA, CDR2 YSYEKL. V was clipped by 5 bases and J by 3 bases, with 16 bases between them. As to this clone: Its specificity is not known.

The receptor comes from a human donor with chronic lymphocytic leukemia. The sample in question was PBMCs, obtained before ibrutinib treatment. The genes are TRBV4-1 and TRBJ1-1; a weak D match, TRBD1 (5 bases). CDR3: CASSTRRGEDTEAFF. CDR3 bases: TGCGCCAGCAGCACTCGGAGGGGTGAGGACACTGAAGCTTTCTTT.